This T cell receptor (beta chain) was observed in a study of blood T cell repertoires in COVID-19. The wider study: Samples representing acute and convalescent COVID-19 were sourced from the United States, Italy and Spain.

In the authors' workflow: Reference gene primers were amplified, and this amplification served to estimate nucleated cell counts. This table comes from immunoSEQ multiplex PCR, and its TCRdb copy is limited to in-frame clones, with some not included. D and trimming come from the DNA, and the V and J calls and clone size come from that table. The table shows about 240,000 clones, with approximately 80% occurring only once. Trimming took 6 bases from V and 1 from J; bases not matched to a gene: 10. The CDR3 is 16 residues long. CDR1 ENHRY and CDR2 SYGVKD come from the germline V gene. This clonotype was sampled from an elderly woman with COVID-19, enrolled during active disease. This chain joins TRBV10-3 and TRBJ1-1, with 8 positions matching TRBD1. Sequencing was performed on peripheral blood. This chain's CDR3 is CAIRGGQGARNTEAFF. The CDR3 DNA reads as TGTGCCATCAGGGGGGGCCAGGGGGCGAGGAACACTGAAGCTTTCTTT.